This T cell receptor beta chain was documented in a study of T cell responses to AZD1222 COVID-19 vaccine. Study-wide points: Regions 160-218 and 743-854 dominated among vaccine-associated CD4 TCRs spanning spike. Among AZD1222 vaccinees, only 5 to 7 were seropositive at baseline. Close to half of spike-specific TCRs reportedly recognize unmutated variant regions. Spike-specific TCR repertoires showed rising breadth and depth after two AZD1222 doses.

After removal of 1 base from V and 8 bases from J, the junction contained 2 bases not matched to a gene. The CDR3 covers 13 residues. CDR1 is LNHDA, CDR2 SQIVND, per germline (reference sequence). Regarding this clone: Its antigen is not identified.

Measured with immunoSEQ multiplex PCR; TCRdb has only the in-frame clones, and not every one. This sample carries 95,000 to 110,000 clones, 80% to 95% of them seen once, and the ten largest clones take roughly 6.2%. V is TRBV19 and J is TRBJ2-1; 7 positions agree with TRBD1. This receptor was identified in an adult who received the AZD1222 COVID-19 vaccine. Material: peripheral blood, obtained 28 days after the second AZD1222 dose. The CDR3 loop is CASSIGQGYEQFF. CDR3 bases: TGTGCCAGTAGTATAGGACAGGGCTATGAGCAGTTCTTC.